The 29 T cell receptor beta chains presented below share a single source sample, sequenced in a study of breast tumors, draining lymph nodes, adjacent tissues. Samples came from axillary lymph nodes draining the breast cancer. TCRdb fed the multiplex PCR reads into MiXCR, producing one record per CDR3 protein. The data show about 230,000 distinct CDR3 sequences, 32% seen once. Source material: axillary lymph node tissue. Receptors originate from a female donor with breast cancer. Some clones in this sample may be carry-over from other donors' samples.

This clonotype was seen a handful of times. Possible read error: a much larger clone is one base away. The J gene is TRBJ2-1, the V gene TRBV20-1, with a weak D call TRBD2 (5 bases). This CDR3 contains 12 residues. In germline, CDR1 is DFQATT, CDR2 SNEGSKA (reference sequence). CDR3 DNA sequence: TGCAGTGCTAGAGCGGGGTTCAATGAGCCGTTCTTC. Residues: CSARAGFNEPFF.

The table lists this clonotype with many counts. The J gene is TRBJ2-5, the V gene TRBV6-2 or TRBV6-3; D not certain. Germline loops: CDR1 MNHEY, CDR2 SVGEGT. V was cut by 3 bases and J by 1 base, with 6 bases left in between. CDR3 length: 13 amino acids. CDR3 in amino acids: CASSYSAQETQYF. As DNA, the CDR3 is TGTGCCAGCAGTTATTCAGCCCAAGAGACCCAGTACTTC.

In its sample, this clonotype was seen many times. The rearrangement uses TRBV5-1 and TRBJ2-7, with a weak D call TRBD1 (5 bases). Trimming cost V 0 bases and J 4 bases, with 14 bases left between them. CDR1 and CDR2 (germline): SGHRS, YFSETQ. The CDR3 extends over 15 amino acids. The CDR3 DNA is TGCGCCAGCAGCTTGGCTTCCGACAGCCCATACGAGCAGTACTTC. Its protein is CASSLASDSPYEQYF.

This clonotype was seen ten or more times. The chain couples TRBV11-3 to TRBJ1-6; TRBD1 is a possible D gene (6 bases). The germline gives CDR1 SGHNT, CDR2 YENEEA. Deletions cut 1 base from V and 7 bases from J, with 14 bases between. CDR3 length: 16 amino acids. For the CDR3, the DNA is TGTGCCAGCAGCTTAGTGGGGGGGCAAGACAATTCACCCCTCCACTTT. It encodes CASSLVGGQDNSPLHF.

This clonotype came up many times. This chain connects TRBV30 to TRBJ1-3; D is undetermined. V shed 2 bases and J shed 8 bases, with 10 bases lying between them. This CDR3 comprises 12 residues. Germline V gene lookup returns CDR1 GTSNPN and CDR2 SVGIG (reference sequence). The DNA of the CDR3 is TGTGCCTGGAGTTGGAAGGAACACACCATATATTTT. Its translation is CAWSWKEHTIYF.

In its sample, this clonotype was seen many times. The rearrangement links TRBV19 to TRBJ1-4, with 9 bases matching TRBD1. The V gene's germline CDR1 is LNHDA and CDR2 SQIVND (reference sequence). This CDR3 has 16 amino acids. Unmatched junction bases numbered 12, after V lost 5 bases and J lost 8 bases. CDR3: CASSSRLTGGQEKLFF. Here the CDR3 DNA reads TGTGCCAGTAGTTCCAGATTGACAGGGGGTCAGGAAAAACTGTTTTTT.

The chain recombines TRBV4-1 with TRBJ2-3, with D tentatively TRBD2 (5 bases). The V gene's germline CDR1 is MGHRA and CDR2 YSYEKL. Trimming removed 0 bases at V and 3 bases at J, with 16 bases between. This CDR3 region has 17 residues. The CDR3 nucleotides read TGCGCCAGCAGCCAAGATTCAAGCGGCCTTGGTACAGATACGCAGTATTTT. This translates into CASSQDSSGLGTDTQYF.

The table lists this clonotype with many counts. J is TRBJ2-3 and V is TRBV2; D uncertain. CDR3 length: 15 residues. Trimming pared 5 bases from V and 3 bases from J, leaving 15 bases between. Germline values: CDR1 SNHLY, CDR2 FYNNEI. CDR3 DNA sequence: TGTGCCAGCAGTCGATTTGGCGAGAGGACAGATACGCAGTATTTT. Protein: CASSRFGERTDTQYF. Supplemented by reference TRBV2 and TRBJ2-3, the full variable domain reads EPEVTQTPSHQVTQMGQEVILRCVPISNHLYFYWYRQILGQKVEFLVSFYNNEISEKSEIFDDQFSVERPDGSNFTLKIRSTKLEDSAMYFCASSRFGERTDTQYFGPGTRLTVL.

This clonotype was seen at least ten times. V usage is TRBV7-9 and J usage is TRBJ2-5; D gene uncertain. CDR1 is SEHNR, CDR2 FQNEAQ, per germline (reference sequence). The V end lost 2 bases, the J end lost 3 bases, and 10 bases lay between the germline ends. This CDR3 spans 14 amino acids. The CDR3 here is CASSLNQQKETQYF. CDR3 nucleotides: TGTGCCAGCAGCTTAAACCAGCAAAAAGAGACCCAGTACTTC.

There are many counts of this clonotype. The chain uses TRBV11-2 and TRBJ2-5, with D possibly being TRBD1 (5 bases). The CDR3 runs to 13 residues. Trimming cost V 4 bases and J 8 bases, with 14 bases left between them. Germline lookup yields CDR1 SGHAT and CDR2 FQNNGV. The CDR3 DNA reads TGTGCCAGCAGCTACCACGGACAAGGTACCCAGTACTTC. Translating gives CASSYHGQGTQYF.

The sample holds many counts of this clonotype. The chain joins TRBV24-1 to TRBJ2-7; TRBD2 matches 8 bases. Losses at the gene ends were 9 bases for V and 5 bases for J; bases not matched to a gene: 8. Per the germline V gene, CDR1 is KGHDR and CDR2 is SFDVKD. There are 13 residues in the CDR3. CDR3 nucleotide sequence: TGTGCCACCTCCAGCGGGAGTCAGGACGAGCAGTACTTC. It codes for CATSSGSQDEQYF.

This clonotype was counted a single time. The junction shows a germline mismatch at one end, possibly a read error. The V gene is TRBV7-2, the J gene TRBJ1-1, with D possibly TRBD1 on 5 matching bases. Germline V CDR1 and CDR2: SGHTA, FQGNSA. The CDR3 is 19 amino acids. CDR3 protein: CASTGDPSIGAIGFTEASF. CDR3 sequence (DNA): TGTGCCAGCACCGGGGACCCCTCCATAGGGGCCATTGGTTTCACTGAAGCTTCCTTT.

This clonotype has at least ten counts. The chain carries TRBV14 and TRBJ2-3; 9 nucleotides align to TRBD2. Germline values: CDR1 SGHDN, CDR2 FVKESK. The J segment lost 0 bases and the V segment lost 0 bases, leaving 4 bases of the junction unmatched. There are 17 residues in the CDR3. This CDR3 reads CASSQDGTSRSTDTQYF. CDR3 sequence (DNA): TGTGCCAGCAGCCAAGATGGGACTAGCAGAAGCACAGATACGCAGTATTTT.

This clonotype showed up just a few times. This sequence joins TRBV29-1 and TRBJ1-1; no firm D call. V was pared by 6 bases and J by 0 bases, with 5 bases between. The CDR3 has 11 residues. Germline-derived CDR1 and CDR2 are SQVTM and ANQGSEA. For the CDR3, the DNA is TGCAGCGTATGGATGAACACTGAAGCTTTCTTT. Translating gives CSVWMNTEAFF.

This clonotype appeared a single time. The chain joins TRBV20-1 to TRBJ2-7; 7 nucleotides line up with TRBD2. The CDR3 length is 19 residues. With V trimmed by 2 bases and J by 5 bases, 24 bases remained unmatched. Germline V gene sequence: CDR1 DFQATT, CDR2 SNEGSKA (reference sequence). The CDR3 reads CSARLPKQEHRGGFHEQYF. CDR3 nucleotides: TGCAGTGCTAGATTGCCTAAACAGGAACACCGGGGAGGGTTCCACGAGCAGTACTTC.

The chain recombines TRBV6-1 with TRBJ1-6; D may be TRBD1 (6 bases). Germline V CDR1 and CDR2: MNHNS, SASEGT. Between the trimmed V and J ends, which lost 4 bases and 7 bases, there was a span of 11 bases. The CDR3 has 14 residues. This CDR3 reads CASSGYTGNSPLHF. In DNA form, the CDR3 reads TGTGCCAGCAGTGGATACACAGGGAATTCACCCCTCCACTTT.

At least ten counts were recorded for this clonotype. The rearrangement links TRBV4-3 to TRBJ2-3, with 11 bases matching TRBD2. CDR1 is LGHNA, CDR2 YSLEER, per germline. Trimming took 4 bases from V and 7 from J; bases not matched to a gene: 13. The CDR3 has 17 residues. Here the CDR3 reads CASSRESQLAGVYTQYF. The CDR3 coding sequence is TGCGCCAGCAGCCGCGAAAGCCAACTAGCGGGAGTATATACGCAGTATTTT.

In this sample, this clonotype turned up many times. This chain joins TRBV20-1 and TRBJ2-5; 8 bases are a match to TRBD1. The CDR3 extends over 14 amino acids. Germline CDR1 reads DFQATT; CDR2 reads SNEGSKA (reference sequence). J lost 5 bases, V lost 5 bases, and 10 bases had no gene match. The CDR3 DNA follows: TGCAGTGCTCTGACAGGGGTAAATGGGGAGACCCAGTACTTC. As protein: CSALTGVNGETQYF.

This chain connects TRBV12-3 or TRBV12-4 to TRBJ2-3, with D perhaps TRBD2 (6 bases). CDR3 length equals 14 residues. Trimming took 5 bases from V and 4 from J, leaving 13 bases between them. DNA for the CDR3: TGTGCCAGCAGTGAGAGTAGCGGATCAGATACGCAGTATTTT. It codes for CASSESSGSDTQYF.

This clonotype was seen at least ten times. This chain links TRBV9 with TRBJ2-3, with no clear D. V gave up 0 bases and J gave up 3 bases, with 8 bases separating them. This CDR3 is built from 14 residues. The germline CDR1 and CDR2 sequences are SGDLS and YYNGEE. CDR3 sequence reads: CASSVEGQTDTQYF. Written as DNA, the CDR3 is TGTGCCAGCAGCGTAGAGGGTCAAACAGATACGCAGTATTTT.

The V and J genes are TRBV20-1 and TRBJ2-3; 15 bases are a match to TRBD2. The length of the CDR3 is 17 residues. V lost 0 bases and J lost 5; bases outside the gene matches: 6. CDR1 and CDR2 from the germline V gene are DFQATT and SNEGSKA (reference sequence). The CDR3 sequence: CSARDSGLAGGGDTQYF. For the CDR3, the DNA is TGCAGTGCTAGAGATAGCGGACTAGCGGGAGGGGGAGATACGCAGTATTTT.

This clonotype was seen ten or more times. J is TRBJ1-2 and V is TRBV6-1, with D tentatively TRBD1 (6 bases). Deletions cut 7 bases from V and 5 bases from J, with 17 bases between. Germline V gives CDR1 MNHNS, CDR2 SASEGT. This CDR3 has 14 amino acids. CDR3 sequence reads: CASTTGARDYGYTF. In nucleotides, the CDR3 is TGTGCCAGCACAACGGGGGCGCGAGATTATGGCTACACCTTC.

This clonotype was counted at least ten times. The V gene is TRBV5-1, the J gene TRBJ2-7, with 7 bases lining up with TRBD2. The V gene end was trimmed by 1 base and the J gene end by 6 bases; junction bases not matched to a gene: 4. The CDR3 sequence is 13 residues long. Germline V gene data show CDR1 as SGHRS and CDR2 as YFSETQ. CDR3 nucleotides: TGCGCCAGCAGCTTGTTTGGGGAGGGCGAGCAGTACTTC. Residues: CASSLFGEGEQYF.

This clonotype has ten or more counts. J is TRBJ1-2 and V is TRBV20-1, with D unclear. V was clipped by 5 bases and J by 5 bases, with 9 bases between them. This CDR3 spans 11 amino acids. CDR1 DFQATT and CDR2 SNEGSKA come from the germline V gene (reference sequence). Written as DNA, the CDR3 is TGCAGTGCTGGGTCAGTATATGGCTACACCTTC. It translates to CSAGSVYGYTF.

This chain links TRBV15 with TRBJ2-3; D uncertain. The V end lost 0 bases, the J end lost 14 bases, and 21 bases lay between the germline ends. The CDR3 runs to 15 residues. Germline V CDR1 and CDR2: LNHNV, YYDKDF (reference sequence). In DNA form, the CDR3 reads TGTGCCACCAGCAGAGATAGGCGGAACACAGATACTCGGTATTTT. Protein sequence: CATSRDRRNTDTRYF. Complete variable domain (other parts from reference TRBV15 and TRBJ2-3): DAMVIQNPRYQVTQFGKPVTLSCSQTLNHNVMYWYQQKSSQAPKLLFHYYDKDFNNEADTPDNFQSRRPNTSFCFLDIRSPGLGDTAMYLCATSRDRRNTDTRYFGPGTRLTVL.

This clonotype was seen many times. This sequence joins TRBV15 and TRBJ2-3; a possible D gene is TRBD2 (6 bases). Trimming pared 5 bases from V and 6 bases from J, leaving 15 bases between. Germline CDR1 and CDR2: LNHNV and YYDKDF (reference sequence). The CDR3 is made up of 14 amino acids. The chain's CDR3 is CATSAVRSGDTQYF. The CDR3 nucleotides are TGTGCCACCAGCGCGGTCCGCAGCGGGGATACGCAGTATTTT.

Many counts were recorded for this clonotype. This chain joins TRBV6-4 and TRBJ2-3; D perhaps matches TRBD2 (6 bases). The germline V gene has CDR1 MRHNA and CDR2 SNTAGT. V lost 3 bases and J 0 bases, leaving 10 bases between the germline ends. The CDR3 runs 15 residues. CDR3 sequence (DNA): TGTGCCAGCAGTGAATCCGGGACTAGCACAGATACGCAGTATTTT. Encoded protein: CASSESGTSTDTQYF.

This chain links TRBV19 with TRBJ2-7; TRBD2 aligns across 10 bases. There are 14 residues in the CDR3. Trimming at V came to 3 bases and at J to 3 bases, leaving 2 bases not matched to a gene. Germline V lookup: CDR1 LNHDA, CDR2 SQIVND (reference sequence). CDR3 nucleotide sequence: TGTGCCAGTAGTATCTCTAGCGGGAGCTACGAGCAGTACTTC. Amino acid sequence: CASSISSGSYEQYF.

This clonotype has only a few counts. This may arise from a read error, as a much more abundant clone is one base away. V gene TRBV20-1 combines with J gene TRBJ2-7; 11 nucleotides agree with TRBD2. V trimming: 0 bases; J trimming: 4 bases; junction bases outside the gene matches: 5. The CDR3 contains 15 residues. Germline-derived CDR1 and CDR2 are DFQATT and SNEGSKA (reference sequence). In DNA form, the CDR3 reads TGCAGTGCTAGAGATACGACTAGCGGGACATACGAGCAGTACTTC. This sequence encodes CSARDTTSGTYEQYF.